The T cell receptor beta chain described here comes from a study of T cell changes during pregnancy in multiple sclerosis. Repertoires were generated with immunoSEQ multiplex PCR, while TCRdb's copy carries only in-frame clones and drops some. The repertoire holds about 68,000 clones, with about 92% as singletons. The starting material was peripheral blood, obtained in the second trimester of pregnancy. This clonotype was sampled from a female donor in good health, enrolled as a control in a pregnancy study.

CDR3 protein: CASSLRGGGAYNEQFF. CDR3 DNA: TGTGCCAGCAGCTTAAGGGGCGGGGGGGCATACAATGAGCAGTTCTTC. The gene calls are TRBV7-7 and TRBJ2-1, with 9 positions matching TRBD2. The V and J ends lost 2 bases and 4 bases, in that order; junction bases with no gene match: 6. The CDR3 loop spans 16 amino acids. Germline values: CDR1 SSHAT, CDR2 FNYEAQ (reference sequence).